These 20 T cell receptor beta chains were all obtained from the same sample, sequenced in a study of identical twins' blood T cells. MiXCR, run by TCRdb on the 5' RACE reads, gives a single entry per CDR3 protein. Found here are a few hundred thousand distinct CDR3 sequences, about 28% of them singletons; the top ten hold about 6%. The sample comprised PBMCs. These receptor sequences come from a woman between 18 and 50 years old in good health.

Note on this clonotype: A junction boundary mismatches the germline segment, possibly from a read error. The chain joins TRBV4-2 to TRBJ2-7, with a weak D call TRBD1 (6 bases). The CDR3 consists of 15 residues. The germline V gene has CDR1 LGHNA and CDR2 YNFKEQ. This chain's CDR3 is CVSSQEDRHNYEQYF. CDR3 nucleotides: TGTGTCAGCAGCCAAGAGGACAGACATAATTACGAGCAGTACTTC.

In its sample, this clonotype was seen a few times. The V gene is TRBV5-1, the J gene TRBJ2-1; either TRBD1 or TRBD2 may fit D (5 bases each). Trimming cost V 6 bases and J 1 base, with 8 bases left between them. Germline CDR1 SGHRS, CDR2 YFSETQ. The CDR3 length is 13 residues. CDR3 in amino acids: CASMGVSYNEQFF. In DNA form, the CDR3 reads TGCGCCAGCATGGGGGTGTCCTACAATGAGCAGTTCTTC.

The gene calls are TRBV4-3 and TRBJ1-1; D uncertain. The CDR3 sequence is 14 residues long. V shed 5 bases and J shed 6 bases, with 16 bases lying between them. Germline values: CDR1 LGHNA, CDR2 YSLEER. The DNA of the CDR3 is TGCGCCAGCAGCGGAACGGACGGGCCCCCTGAAGCTTTCTTT. Translation gives CASSGTDGPPEAFF.

CDR3 DNA sequence: TGTGCCATCAGTGGAGGGATAGATACGCAGTATTTT. Translated: CAISGGIDTQYF. The chain recombines TRBV10-3 with TRBJ2-3; D possibly corresponds to TRBD2 (5 bases). V was pared by 4 bases and J by 5 bases, with 7 bases between. Germline CDR1 and CDR2: ENHRY and SYGVKD. The CDR3 covers 12 residues.

This chain connects TRBV20-1 to TRBJ2-7, with D possibly matching TRBD2 (5 bases). The V gene lost 6 bases and the J gene lost 0 bases, with 21 bases spanning the gap. The CDR3 is 16 residues long. Germline loops: CDR1 DFQATT, CDR2 SNEGSKA (reference sequence). CDR3 DNA: TGCAGTGCCAGCGGAACCGCTGCCCTTAGCTCCTACGAGCAGTACTTC. This encodes CSASGTAALSSYEQYF.

The sample holds a few counts of this clonotype. This chain links TRBV11-2 with TRBJ2-3; D gene unclear. The CDR3 length is 12 residues. Trimming shortened V by 4 bases and J by 6 bases, and 8 bases separated the two germline ends. The V gene's germline CDR1 is SGHAT and CDR2 FQNNGV. This CDR3 is CASSSRRDTQYF. CDR3 sequence (DNA): TGTGCCAGCAGCTCCCGGCGGGATACGCAGTATTTT. The full variable domain, its missing parts supplied by reference TRBV11-2 and TRBJ2-3, is EAGVAQSPRYKIIEKRQSVAFWCNPISGHATLYWYQQILGQGPKLLIQFQNNGVVDDSQLPKDRFSAERLKGVDSTLKIQPAKLEDSAVYLCASSSRRDTQYFGPGTRLTVL.

This clonotype was detected a few times. This rearrangement joins TRBV29-1 to TRBJ2-7; D unresolved. The germline V and J ends were trimmed by 3 bases and 2 bases, with 11 bases remaining between them. The CDR3 covers 13 residues. The germline V gene encodes CDR1 SQVTM and CDR2 ANQGSEA. CDR3 bases: TGCAGCGTTGAGTCCGGTTCGCCCTACGAGCAGTACTTC. It yields the protein CSVESGSPYEQYF.

This rearrangement joins TRBV29-1 to TRBJ2-1, with 8 positions matching TRBD2. CDR3 length equals 14 residues. Germline V gives CDR1 SQVTM, CDR2 ANQGSEA. The V and J ends lost 6 bases and 6 bases, in that order; junction bases with no gene match: 10. The CDR3 sequence is CSVRRLATGNEQFF. The CDR3 nucleotides read TGCAGCGTCCGTCGACTAGCGACGGGCAATGAGCAGTTCTTC.

V gene TRBV20-1 combines with J gene TRBJ1-4; D uncertain. The germline V gene has CDR1 DFQATT and CDR2 SNEGSKA (reference sequence). Trimming cost V 5 bases and J 9 bases, with 16 bases left between them. This CDR3 has 13 residues. The CDR3 reads CSAEETGGKKLFF. The CDR3, as DNA: TGCAGTGCTGAGGAAACGGGAGGGAAAAAACTGTTTTTT.

On this clonotype itself: A much larger clone lies a single base off, so this may be a read error. The chain couples TRBV20-1 to TRBJ2-3; D remains unclear. The CDR3 is 14 residues long. Germline CDR1 is DFQATT and CDR2 is SNEGSKA (reference sequence). The CDR3 reads CSAHNSILTDAQYF. The CDR3 nucleotides read TGCAGTGCTCACAATTCTATCCTCACAGATGCGCAGTATTTT.

This clonotype was counted a few times. The chain has TRBV20-1 and TRBJ2-7; 10 nucleotides line up with TRBD1. The V gene end was trimmed by 5 bases and the J gene end by 3 bases; junction bases not matched to a gene: 4. CDR3 length: 13 residues. Germline loops: CDR1 DFQATT, CDR2 SNEGSKA (reference sequence). The DNA of the CDR3 is TGCAGTGCTTGGACAGGGGGAGTCTACGAGCAGTACTTC. Translated: CSAWTGGVYEQYF.

The CDR3 loop reads CASSLGGRDNEQFF. CDR3 bases: TGTGCCAGCAGTCTGGGCGGGAGGGACAATGAGCAGTTCTTC. This chain joins TRBV28 and TRBJ2-1; 9 nucleotides match TRBD2. V dropped 5 bases and J dropped 5; count of bases not matched to a gene: 4. This CDR3 comprises 14 residues. The V gene's germline CDR1 is MDHEN and CDR2 SYDVKM.

This clonotype was seen many times. The V call is TRBV11-2, the J call TRBJ1-6; D not resolved. Germline-derived CDR1 and CDR2 are SGHAT and FQNNGV. The CDR3 runs to 13 residues. The V gene lost 1 base and the J gene lost 6 bases, with 4 bases spanning the gap. The CDR3 bases are TGTGCCAGCAGCTTAGGCCCTAATTCACCCCTCCACTTT. Protein product: CASSLGPNSPLHF.

The chain carries TRBV5-1 and TRBJ1-4, with a tentative D call TRBD1 (6 bases). V dropped 7 bases and J dropped 6 bases, with 19 bases sitting between them. In germline, CDR1 is SGHRS, CDR2 YFSETQ. This CDR3 has 15 residues. In DNA, the CDR3 is TGCGCCAGCGGCGACCCGGGACAAGAGGATGAAAAACTGTTTTTT. This gives the protein CASGDPGQEDEKLFF.

The V gene is TRBV2, the J gene TRBJ1-5, with 8 bases lining up with TRBD1. The CDR3 runs 15 residues. With V trimmed by 3 bases and J by 4 bases, 5 bases remained unmatched. The germline CDR1 and CDR2 sequences are SNHLY and FYNNEI. In DNA form, the CDR3 reads TGTGCCAGCAGTGATTGGACAGGGACGAATCAGCCCCAGCATTTT. It encodes CASSDWTGTNQPQHF.

This clonotype was recorded many times. This chain connects TRBV2 to TRBJ1-5; maybe TRBD1 (5 bases). V lost 3 bases, J lost 0 bases, and 9 bases lay in between. CDR3 length: 15 amino acids. Germline loops: CDR1 SNHLY, CDR2 FYNNEI. The CDR3 loop is CASSEEGSSNQPQHF. In DNA form, the CDR3 reads TGTGCCAGCAGTGAGGAGGGGTCTAGCAATCAGCCCCAGCATTTT.

In this sample, this clonotype turned up many times. The rearrangement links TRBV20-1 to TRBJ2-3; D might be TRBD1 or TRBD2, each matching 5 bases. The CDR3 length is 13 residues. Looked up from germline, CDR1 is DFQATT and CDR2 is SNEGSKA (reference sequence). V gave up 5 bases and J gave up 6 bases, with 15 bases separating them. The CDR3 sequence: CSARDPTEDTQYF. CDR3 in DNA: TGCAGTGCTCGGGACCCAACTGAGGATACGCAGTATTTT.

The chain joins TRBV3-1 to TRBJ2-7, with D possibly matching TRBD2 (5 bases). Germline V CDR1 and CDR2: LGHDT, YNNKEL (reference sequence). The CDR3 has 17 amino acids. V lost 0 bases and J 5 bases, leaving 20 bases between the germline ends. This chain's CDR3 is CASSQDWRLAGSHEQYF. The CDR3 DNA follows: TGTGCCAGCAGCCAAGATTGGAGGCTAGCTGGTTCCCACGAGCAGTACTTC.

V is TRBV9 and J is TRBJ1-4; the D is unclear. Germline V gene lookup returns CDR1 SGDLS and CDR2 YYNGEE. The V end was cut by 2 bases, the J end by 7 bases, with 6 bases between. The CDR3 has 12 residues. The CDR3 spells CASSVTGEKLFF. The DNA for the CDR3 is TGTGCCAGCAGCGTGACCGGTGAAAAACTGTTTTTT.

The chain joins TRBV29-1 to TRBJ2-1; D may be TRBD2 (5 bases). The germline gives CDR1 SQVTM, CDR2 ANQGSEA. Trimming removed 7 bases from V and 6 bases from J, with 13 bases in between. The CDR3 contains 12 residues. CDR3 DNA sequence: TGCAGCGGCCGGACTCCTGGCAATGAGCAGTTCTTC. Translation gives CSGRTPGNEQFF.